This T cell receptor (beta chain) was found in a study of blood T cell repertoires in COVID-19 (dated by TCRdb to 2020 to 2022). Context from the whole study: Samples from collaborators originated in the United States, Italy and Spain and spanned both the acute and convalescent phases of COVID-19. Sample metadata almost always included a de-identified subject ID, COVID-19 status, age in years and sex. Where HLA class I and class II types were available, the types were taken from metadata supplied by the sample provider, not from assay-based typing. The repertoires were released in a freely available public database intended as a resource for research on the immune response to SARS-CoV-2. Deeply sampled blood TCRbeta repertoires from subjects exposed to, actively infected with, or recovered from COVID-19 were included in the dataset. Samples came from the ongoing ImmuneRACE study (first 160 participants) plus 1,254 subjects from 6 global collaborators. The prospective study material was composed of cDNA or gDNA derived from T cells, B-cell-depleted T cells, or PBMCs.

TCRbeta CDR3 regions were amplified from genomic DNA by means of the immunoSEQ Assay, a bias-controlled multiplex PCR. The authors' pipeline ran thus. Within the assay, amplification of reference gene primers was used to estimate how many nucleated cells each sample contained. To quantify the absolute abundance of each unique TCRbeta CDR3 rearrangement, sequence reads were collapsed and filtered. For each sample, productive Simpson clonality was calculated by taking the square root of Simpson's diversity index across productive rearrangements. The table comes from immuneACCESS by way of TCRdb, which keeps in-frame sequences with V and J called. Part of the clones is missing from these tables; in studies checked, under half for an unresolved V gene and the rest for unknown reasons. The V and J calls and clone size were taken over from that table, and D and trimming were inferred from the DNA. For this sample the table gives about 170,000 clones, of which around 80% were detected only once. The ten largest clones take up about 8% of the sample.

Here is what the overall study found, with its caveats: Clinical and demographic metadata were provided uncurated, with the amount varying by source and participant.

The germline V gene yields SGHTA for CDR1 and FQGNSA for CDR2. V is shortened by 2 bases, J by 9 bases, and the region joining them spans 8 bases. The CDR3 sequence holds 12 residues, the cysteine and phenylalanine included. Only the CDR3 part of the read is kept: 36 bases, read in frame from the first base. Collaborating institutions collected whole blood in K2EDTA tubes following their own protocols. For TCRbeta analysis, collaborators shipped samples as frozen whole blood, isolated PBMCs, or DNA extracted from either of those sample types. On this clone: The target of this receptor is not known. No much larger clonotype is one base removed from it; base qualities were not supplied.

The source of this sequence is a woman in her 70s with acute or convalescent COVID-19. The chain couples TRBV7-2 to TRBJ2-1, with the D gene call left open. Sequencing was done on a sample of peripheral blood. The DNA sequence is TGTGCCAGCAGCTTATCAGGTTCTGAGCAGTTCTTC. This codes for CASSLSGSEQFF.